Following are 10 T cell receptor beta chains from one sample sequenced in a study of tissue T cells after allogeneic stem cell transplantation. Data came from immunoSEQ multiplex PCR; TCRdb stores just in-frame clones and leaves some out. The profile shows some 6,600 clones, approximately 50% of them singletons. The sample's time point: mouse harvest day 7 after allogeneic transplant. Tail vein injection delivered 10^7 T-cell-depleted bone marrow cells and 10^6 splenic CD5+ T cells. The sequencing sample was made of gut tissue. The receptors here all came from a female BALB/c mouse given C57BL/6 T cells with graft-versus-host disease after an allogeneic hematopoietic cell transplant.

About this clone: Gene names are the mouse ones. The DNA ends 1 residue before the CDR3 does, and the rest of the CDR3 is filled in from the germline J gene. V usage is TRBV12-2 and J usage is TRBJ1-1; possibly TRBD1 for D (5 bases). This CDR3 is 13 amino acids long. Per the germline V gene, CDR1 is SGHLS and CDR2 is HYDKME. Trimming left V 4 bases short and J 0 bases short, with 8 bases between. The CDR3 bases that were read are TGTGCCAGCTCCAGGACATCAAACACAGAAGTCTTC. Translation: CASSRTSNTEVF. The complete CDR3 reads CASSRTSNTEVFF.

As regards this clone: Gene and germline names: mouse. Here the CDR3 reads CASSLRGQNSPLYF. CDR3 DNA (partial): TGTGCCAGCAGCCTCAGGGGGCAAAATTCGCCCCTCTAC. This chain connects TRBV26 to TRBJ1-6; TRBD1 matches at 8 bases. The read finishes 1 residue shy of the CDR3 end, and the germline J gene is used to complete it. TRBJ1-6 is filed as an ORF, its function uncertain. The junction had 5 bases not matched to a gene; V was cut back by 6 bases and J by 7 bases. Germline V lookup: CDR1 KGHPV, CDR2 FQNQEV (reference sequence). This CDR3 has 14 residues.

About this clone itself: Mouse germline and gene names are used. With the read ending 1 residue before the CDR3 end, the germline J gene is used to fill in that end. The chain uses TRBV3 and TRBJ1-2; D ambiguous. Germline CDR1 is SNHLY and CDR2 is FYNGKV (reference sequence). The CDR3 runs 13 residues. Trimming cost V 1 base and J 2 bases, with 5 bases left between them. Partial CDR3 DNA: TGTGCCAGCAGCTTAGGAGGGAACTCCGACTACACC. This codes for CASSLGGNSDYT. The full CDR3 reads CASSLGGNSDYTF.

The sample holds a few counts of this clone. Gene labels here are mouse ones. CDR3: CASSLVGGGYEQYF. The DNA read from the CDR3 is TGTGCCAGCTCTCTCGTTGGGGGGGGCTATGAACAGTAC. V and J are TRBV12-1 and TRBJ2-7; TRBD2 aligns across 8 bases. The read finishes 1 residue shy of the CDR3 end, and the germline J gene is used to complete it. CDR1 and CDR2 (germline): SGHSN, HYEKVE. This CDR3 has 14 residues. V gave up 0 bases and J gave up 3 bases; unmatched junction bases: 3.

A word on this clone: Any gene name here is a mouse gene name. The DNA read from the CDR3 is TGTGCCAGCAGTCTGAACTGGGGGGCCATTGCAGAAACGCTGTAT. It is translated as CASSLNWGAIAETLY. The whole CDR3 sequence is CASSLNWGAIAETLYF. The chain carries TRBV26 and TRBJ2-3; TRBD2 aligns across 9 bases. The sequenced fragment ends 1 residue before the CDR3 boundary, so the rest is inferred from the germline J gene. V lost 2 bases to trimming and J lost 2 bases; unmatched junction nucleotides: 5. Germline loops: CDR1 KGHPV, CDR2 FQNQEV (reference sequence). CDR3 length: 16 amino acids.

Worth noting for this clone: Genes here carry mouse names. The read ends 1 residue shy of where the CDR3 ends; the end is completed using the germline J gene. The rearrangement joins TRBV20 to TRBJ1-1; D is perhaps TRBD1 (6 bases). V lost 0 bases to trimming and J lost 0 bases, with 14 bases between them. CDR1 is GFQATS, CDR2 STVNSAI, per germline. The CDR3 contains 16 residues. CDR3 bases read: TGTGGTGCTAGGGATCCCCGGGACATTGCAAACACAGAAGTCTTC. Translating it yields CGARDPRDIANTEVF. The entire CDR3 reads CGARDPRDIANTEVFF.

This clone was seen more than once but under ten times. Gene names are mouse gene names. The DNA ends 1 residue before the CDR3 does, and the rest of the CDR3 is filled in from the germline J gene. The chain links TRBV26 to TRBJ2-7; D gene uncertain. Germline CDR1 is KGHPV and CDR2 is FQNQEV (reference sequence). The length of the CDR3 is 10 residues. Trimming left V 4 bases short and J 7 bases short, with 5 bases between. The part of the CDR3 DNA that was read is TGTGCCAGCAGTCAGGCAGAACAGTAC. Translated, it gives CASSQAEQY. The entire CDR3 reads CASSQAEQYF.

This clone was recorded a few times. Gene labels here are mouse ones. The sequenced fragment ends 1 residue before the CDR3 boundary, so the rest is inferred from the germline J gene. V and J are TRBV26 and TRBJ1-3; maybe TRBD1 (5 bases). Trimming left V 4 bases short and J 0 bases short, with 7 bases between. Germline V lookup: CDR1 KGHPV, CDR2 FQNQEV (reference sequence). The CDR3 has 14 residues. CDR3 protein: CASSRQTSGNTLYF. The CDR3 DNA, read in part, is TGTGCCAGCAGTCGACAGACTTCTGGAAATACGCTCTAT.

Comments on this clone: Mouse gene names apply. Read sequence stops 1 residue before the CDR3 end, and the germline J gene provides the missing end. The chain uses TRBV26 and TRBJ2-5; 10 positions agree with TRBD2. The CDR3 spans 15 residues. Germline loops: CDR1 KGHPV, CDR2 FQNQEV (reference sequence). V shed 5 bases and J 3 bases; nucleotides not matched to a gene: 5. The sequenced part of the CDR3 DNA is TGTGCCAGCAGTAGGGGACTGGGGCCTCAAGACACCCAGTAC. Translating it yields CASSRGLGPQDTQY. The complete CDR3 reads CASSRGLGPQDTQYF.

A word on this clone: Mouse gene names apply. The CDR3 extends 1 residue past the end of the read, so its final part is completed from the germline J gene. The V gene is TRBV23, the J gene TRBJ2-5; the table names TRBD1, a call not compared with the DNA. CDR1 and CDR2 from the germline V gene are KGHTA and FQNQQP. There are 14 residues in the CDR3. The CDR3 sequence: CSSSPTINQDTQYF. Incomplete CDR3 DNA: TGCTCCAGCAGTCCAACAATTAACCAAGACACCCAGTAC.